The 26 T cell receptor beta chains presented below share a single source sample, sequenced in a study of vaccination and CD4 T cells after COVID-19 (dated by TCRdb to the early 2020s). These receptors have no known antigen. The receptor library was made with PCR. Reads for this sample came from an Illumina iSeq 100. DNA from cultured CD4+ T cells was subjected to TCR sequencing with the Oncomine TCR Beta short-read assay at the Johns Hopkins FTIC core. The public sequencing data were trimmed at Q25 with fastp and processed into clonotypes with MiXCR by TCRdb, which kept only in-frame beta chains. CDR3 protein sequences are deduplicated, and each keeps its most common genes and DNA. In this sample the table shows about 17,000 distinct CDR3 sequences, 50% to 70% of which occur a single time. The top ten hold 4% to 6.5% of the sample. The sample's treatment or condition label is to be understood as: approximately 9-day PBMC culture with coronavirus spike peptide pools or control peptides (ViraFEST assay).

The sequences come from CD4+ T cells from blood, cultured in vitro, collected after SARS-CoV-2 vaccination. Receptors were obtained from a human donor who had recovered from COVID-19.

The chain recombines TRBV5-1 with TRBJ1-2, with D possibly TRBD1 on 6 matching bases. Trimming left V 4 bases short and J 4 bases short, with 17 bases between. Germline-derived CDR1 and CDR2 are SGHRS and YFSETQ. This CDR3 contains 15 residues. This CDR3 reads CASSQLQTGGYGYTF. The CDR3 DNA reads TGCGCCAGCAGCCAACTACAGACAGGAGGCTATGGCTACACCTTC.

V usage is TRBV2 and J usage is TRBJ2-2, with D perhaps assigned TRBD1 or TRBD2 (5 bases each). From germline, CDR1 is SNHLY and CDR2 FYNNEI. The CDR3 covers 14 residues. The V end lost 10 bases, the J end lost 2 bases, and 14 bases lay between the germline ends. CDR3 protein: CATRGRLNTGELFF. For the CDR3, the DNA is TGTGCCACACGGGGCAGGCTAAACACCGGGGAGCTGTTTTTT.

The chain carries TRBV5-1 and TRBJ1-2; 7 nucleotides line up with TRBD1. The trim removed 7 bases at V and 4 bases at J, leaving 10 bases unmatched. From germline, CDR1 is SGHRS and CDR2 YFSETQ. The CDR3 length is 14 residues. The CDR3 DNA reads as TGCGCCAGCCGTACTATACAGGGGAGCTATGGCTACACCTTC. It is translated as CASRTIQGSYGYTF. Full variable domain (remainder filled in from reference TRBV5-1 and TRBJ1-2): KAGVTQTPRYLIKTRGQQVTLSCSPISGHRSVSWYQQTPGQGLQFLFEYFSETQRNKGNFPGRFSGRQFSNSRSEMNVSTLELGDSALYLCASRTIQGSYGYTFGSGTRLTVV.

The chain links TRBV6-2 or TRBV6-3 to TRBJ1-3, with D perhaps matching TRBD1 (6 bases). The germline V and J ends were trimmed by 6 bases and 11 bases, with 20 bases remaining between them. The germline CDR1 and CDR2 sequences are MNHEY and SVGEGT. This CDR3 is built from 14 residues. The CDR3 protein is CASSPNRAPRPIYF. Written as DNA, the CDR3 is TGTGCCAGCAGCCCAAACAGGGCTCCTCGCCCCATATATTTT.

The sample holds a few counts of this clonotype. V gene TRBV6-2 or TRBV6-3 combines with J gene TRBJ1-2; 7 bases align to TRBD1. V was clipped by 4 bases and J by 4 bases; unmatched bases: 9. Looked up from germline, CDR1 is MNHEY and CDR2 is SVGEGT. The CDR3 totals 15 residues. The CDR3 DNA reads TGTGCCAGCAGTTCGACAGGGCGAGGTGGCTATGGCTACACCTTC. Translation gives CASSSTGRGGYGYTF.

The V gene is TRBV2, the J gene TRBJ1-1, with D tentatively TRBD1 (5 bases). Germline lookup yields CDR1 SNHLY and CDR2 FYNNEI. The V and J ends lost 7 bases and 6 bases respectively, with 18 bases between them. This CDR3 has 14 residues. DNA for the CDR3: TGTGCCAGCACCCCGGGGGATTGGGTCGCTGAAGCTTTCTTT. Translating it yields CASTPGDWVAEAFF. The full variable domain, in which reference TRBV2 and TRBJ1-1 provide the parts outside the CDR3, is EPEVTQTPSHQVTQMGQEVILRCVPISNHLYFYWYRQILGQKVEFLVSFYNNEISEKSEIFDDQFSVERPDGSNFTLKIRSTKLEDSAMYFCASTPGDWVAEAFFGQGTRLTVV.

This chain uses TRBV24-1 with TRBJ2-1; no clear D. Per the germline V gene, CDR1 is KGHDR and CDR2 is SFDVKD. The germline V and J ends were trimmed by 8 bases and 8 bases, with 15 bases remaining between them. CDR3 length: 13 amino acids. CDR3 bases: TGTGCCACCACAGCGAACAAACCCGATGAGCAGTTCTTC. Amino acids: CATTANKPDEQFF.

The V gene is TRBV7-9, the J gene TRBJ1-6, with D possibly matching TRBD1 (5 bases). V lost 0 bases and J 11 bases, leaving 20 bases between the germline ends. This CDR3 has 17 residues. Germline-derived CDR1 and CDR2 are SEHNR and FQNEAQ (reference sequence). The CDR3 nucleotides read TGTGCCAGCAGCTTAGCGCATGGCGGGACGGGGGTAACACCCCTCCACTTT. It translates to CASSLAHGGTGVTPLHF.

The chain links TRBV7-2 to TRBJ1-5; D call uncertain. CDR3 length: 13 amino acids. V was trimmed by 2 bases and J by 3 bases, leaving 5 bases between them. CDR1 and CDR2 from the germline V gene are SGHTA and FQGNSA. DNA for the CDR3: TGTGCCAGCAGCTTACTGAACAATCAGCCCCAGCATTTT. The encoded protein is CASSLLNNQPQHF.

This rearrangement joins TRBV20-1 to TRBJ1-6, with TRBD1 matching over 7 bases. This CDR3 comprises 14 residues. CDR1 is DFQATT, CDR2 SNEGSKA, per germline (reference sequence). Losses at the gene ends were 7 bases for V and 10 bases for J; bases not matched to a gene: 13. The CDR3 loop reads CSVLSQGFGSPLHF. In DNA, the CDR3 is TGCAGTGTACTCTCACAGGGGTTTGGGTCACCCCTCCACTTT.

J is TRBJ1-6 and V is TRBV20-1; 11 positions agree with TRBD1. With 6 bases clipped from V and 0 bases from J, the junction kept 7 bases outside the gene matches. The CDR3 consists of 17 residues. Germline CDR1 reads DFQATT; CDR2 reads SNEGSKA (reference sequence). CDR3 in amino acids: CSAAGTGGSSYNSPLHF. The CDR3 DNA follows: TGCAGTGCAGCTGGGACAGGGGGGAGCTCCTATAATTCACCCCTCCACTTT.

A single count supports this clonotype. This chain joins TRBV9 and TRBJ1-2; D is unclear. Germline V gene sequence: CDR1 SGDLS, CDR2 YYNGEE. Trimming took 0 bases from V and 1 from J, leaving 7 bases between them. This CDR3 region has 14 residues. CDR3 region: CASSVDRSNYGYTF. CDR3 bases: TGTGCCAGCAGCGTAGATAGGAGTAACTATGGCTACACCTTC.

DNA of the CDR3: TGTGCCAGCAGCCTCGTAGGCGGGAGTGCAGCAGATACGCAGTATTTT. Encoded protein: CASSLVGGSAADTQYF. The chain links TRBV7-6 to TRBJ2-3, with 7 bases matching TRBD2. The CDR3 totals 16 residues. After removal of 5 bases from V and 4 bases from J, the junction contained 12 bases not matched to a gene. Looked up from germline, CDR1 is SGHVS and CDR2 is FNYEAQ.

The sample holds a few counts of this clonotype. The V call is TRBV24-1, the J call TRBJ1-2; TRBD1 might be the D (6 bases). The germline gives CDR1 KGHDR, CDR2 SFDVKD. This CDR3 is built from 16 residues. V lost 4 bases, J lost 6 bases, and 20 bases lay in between. The DNA of the CDR3 is TGTGCCACCAGTGAACACACTGACCGGGACAAAGATGGCTACACCTTC. It translates to CATSEHTDRDKDGYTF.

This clonotype appeared a few times. The chain employs TRBV7-2 and TRBJ1-2, with D maybe TRBD1 (6 bases). The CDR3 sequence is 15 residues long. The V gene's germline CDR1 is SGHTA and CDR2 FQGNSA. With 1 base removed from V and 5 bases from J, the gap between germline ends came to 14 bases. The CDR3 here is CASSLDRGAQYGYTF. The CDR3 nucleotides are TGTGCCAGCAGCTTAGATCGGGGGGCCCAATATGGCTACACCTTC.

The V and J genes are TRBV11-2 and TRBJ2-7; D may be TRBD2 (6 bases). This CDR3 has 11 amino acids. Germline V CDR1 and CDR2: SGHAT, FQNNGV. Trimming left V 5 bases short and J 6 bases short, with 8 bases between. DNA for the CDR3: TGTGCCAGCAGCGGGGAGGCCGAGCAGTACTTC. Translated, it gives CASSGEAEQYF.

The chain joins TRBV6-2 or TRBV6-3 to TRBJ2-2; D call uncertain. In germline, CDR1 is MNHEY, CDR2 SVGEGT. The CDR3 is 13 residues long. Trimming cost V 10 bases and J 0 bases, with 9 bases left between them. The CDR3 region has the DNA TGTGCCACCTCCGAGCCGAACACCGGGGAGCTGTTTTTT. Its protein is CATSEPNTGELFF.

The chain links TRBV2 to TRBJ1-1; D gene ambiguous. Between the trimmed V and J ends, which lost 10 bases and 10 bases, there was a span of 13 bases. The CDR3 consists of 10 residues. Germline lookup yields CDR1 SNHLY and CDR2 FYNNEI. This CDR3 is CAITVVGAFF. CDR3 bases: TGTGCCATCACAGTGGTAGGAGCTTTCTTT.

The genes are TRBV18 and TRBJ2-7; 8 positions agree with TRBD1. The CDR3 is 12 amino acids. The V segment lost 2 bases and the J segment 6 bases; nucleotides outside the gene matches: 0. CDR1 and CDR2 from the germline V gene are KGHSH and LQKENI. The CDR3 coding sequence is TGTGCCAGCTCACCAGGACAGGGCGAGCAGTACTTC. Translated, it gives CASSPGQGEQYF. The whole variable domain, filled in from reference TRBV18 and TRBJ2-7, reads NAGVMQNPRHLVRRRGQEARLRCSPMKGHSHVYWYRQLPEEGLKFMVYLQKENIIDESGMPKERFSAEFPKEGPSILRIQQVVRGDSAAYFCASSPGQGEQYFGPGTRLTVT.

This rearrangement joins TRBV6-1 to TRBJ1-2; 9 bases fit TRBD1. V lost 5 bases, J lost 8 bases, and 3 bases stayed unmatched. Germline CDR1 reads MNHNS; CDR2 reads SASEGT. The CDR3 consists of 12 residues. Here the CDR3 reads CASSPGTGGYTF. The DNA for the CDR3 is TGTGCCAGCAGTCCCGGGACAGGGGGCTACACCTTC.

This clonotype showed up just a few times. The V gene is TRBV6-1, the J gene TRBJ1-2, with a tentative D call TRBD1 (6 bases). This CDR3 contains 12 residues. V lost 6 bases and J lost 10, with 15 bases in between. Per the germline V gene, CDR1 is MNHNS and CDR2 is SASEGT. This chain's CDR3 is CASRGGQSNYTF. CDR3 bases: TGTGCCAGCAGGGGAGGACAGAGCAACTACACCTTC.

This clonotype was observed a few times. The chain uses TRBV20-1 and TRBJ2-3; no clear D. Trimming removed 5 bases from V and 3 bases from J, with 15 bases in between. The CDR3 totals 14 residues. Germline V CDR1 and CDR2: DFQATT, SNEGSKA (reference sequence). CDR3 amino acids: CSAHRPFWTDTQYF. As DNA, the CDR3 is TGCAGTGCTCACCGGCCCTTCTGGACAGATACGCAGTATTTT.

The chain links TRBV19 to TRBJ1-1; D possibly corresponds to TRBD1 (5 bases). The CDR3 consists of 15 residues. V was trimmed by 5 bases and J by 4 bases, leaving 17 bases between them. Germline V lookup: CDR1 LNHDA, CDR2 SQIVND (reference sequence). CDR3 protein: CASSAQGGGSTEAFF. In DNA form, the CDR3 reads TGTGCCAGTAGTGCTCAGGGCGGGGGAAGCACTGAAGCTTTCTTT.

This clonotype was picked up a small number of times. CDR3 loop: CASSSERNTIYF. CDR3 coding DNA: TGTGCCAGCAGCTCTGAGCGAAACACCATATATTTT. The chain has TRBV7-2 and TRBJ1-3; D is uncertain. Germline V lookup: CDR1 SGHTA, CDR2 FQGNSA. This CDR3 is built from 12 residues. Trimming removed 4 bases at V and 5 bases at J, with 6 bases between.

This clonotype was detected only a few times. The V and J genes are TRBV6-1 and TRBJ1-1; D possibly corresponds to TRBD1 (5 bases). This CDR3 is 15 amino acids long. The germline CDR1 and CDR2 sequences are MNHNS and SASEGT. Deletions cut 6 bases from V and 3 bases from J, with 17 bases between. The CDR3 reads CASSPKAGRHTEAFF. The CDR3 DNA reads as TGTGCCAGCAGCCCTAAGGCAGGGCGGCACACTGAAGCTTTCTTT.

The chain combines TRBV7-9 with TRBJ2-2; D unclear. The germline V gene encodes CDR1 SEHNR and CDR2 FQNEAQ (reference sequence). This CDR3 comprises 14 residues. Deletions cut 2 bases from V and 5 bases from J, with 9 bases between. The CDR3 bases are TGTGCCAGCAGCTTACAAGGGTTTACCGGGGAGCTGTTTTTT. It is translated as CASSLQGFTGELFF.